A single sample is the source of the 32 T cell receptor beta chains below, sequenced in a study of a mutant IDH1 vaccine in newly diagnosed glioma. Time point meaning: week 5, during vaccination. The investigators gave 300 ug of mutant IDH1 20-mer peptide in each vaccine dose, together with topical imiquimod. This table comes from immunoSEQ multiplex PCR, and its TCRdb copy is limited to in-frame clones, with some not included. The sample consists of around 61,000 clones, over 80% of them appearing once. These receptors lack a known antigen. Sequences were derived from PBMCs, sampled from a glioma patient whose treatment included an IDH1 peptide vaccine. These receptors were taken from a middle-aged woman with glioma.

This rearrangement joins TRBV19 to TRBJ1-5, with 7 bases aligning to TRBD1. Germline V gene data show CDR1 as LNHDA and CDR2 as SQIVND (reference sequence). The ends lost 6 bases at V and 6 bases at J; junction bases unmatched: 8. This CDR3 has 14 residues. The CDR3 is CASSSLDRAQPQHF. As DNA, the CDR3 is TGTGCCAGTAGCTCCCTAGACAGGGCTCAGCCCCAGCATTTT.

V usage is TRBV4-1 and J usage is TRBJ2-5; 12 bases match TRBD2. With 0 bases clipped from V and 4 bases from J, the junction kept 3 bases outside the gene matches. This CDR3 region has 16 residues. The germline CDR1 and CDR2 sequences are MGHRA and YSYEKL. CDR3 DNA: TGCGCCAGCAGCCAAGATAGGACTAGCGGGGTAGAGACCCAGTACTTC. Translating gives CASSQDRTSGVETQYF.

This chain uses TRBV7-9 with TRBJ2-2, with no clear D. Germline CDR1 is SEHNR and CDR2 is FQNEAQ (reference sequence). CDR3 length equals 13 residues. V lost 5 bases and J 3 bases, leaving 7 bases between the germline ends. CDR3 sequence (DNA): TGTGCCAGCAGCCGTCGATACACCGGGGAGCTGTTTTTT. This gives the protein CASSRRYTGELFF.

The V call is TRBV5-4, the J call TRBJ2-7; D may be TRBD1 (5 bases). Trimming stripped 4 bases from V and 2 bases from J, with 13 bases between. This CDR3 contains 14 residues. Germline V gives CDR1 SGHNT, CDR2 YYREEE (reference sequence). The CDR3 nucleotides are TGTGCCAGCAGCCCTGCACGACAGCCCTACGAGCAGTACTTC. It translates to CASSPARQPYEQYF.

This chain connects TRBV6-5 to TRBJ1-1; unclear D gene. CDR1 MNHEY and CDR2 SVGAGI come from the germline V gene. V lost 9 bases and J lost 0, with 11 bases in between. The CDR3 has 13 residues. CDR3 in amino acids: CASIAGLNTEAFF. CDR3 bases: TGTGCCAGTATTGCCGGCCTGAACACTGAAGCTTTCTTT.

The chain joins TRBV7-2 to TRBJ1-1; D uncertain. V lost 0 bases, J lost 1 base, and 6 bases lay in between. The CDR3 covers 14 residues. CDR1 is SGHTA and CDR2 is FQGNSA in the germline V gene. The CDR3 region has the DNA TGTGCCAGCAGCTTAGCGGCAGGGAACACTGAAGCTTTCTTT. It encodes CASSLAAGNTEAFF.

The chain combines TRBV4-3 with TRBJ1-2; D is ambiguous. CDR1 is LGHNA, CDR2 YSLEER, per germline. V lost 0 bases and J 2 bases, leaving 7 bases between the germline ends. The CDR3 runs to 14 residues. CDR3 loop: CASSQDRGNYGYTF. The DNA of the CDR3 is TGCGCCAGCAGCCAAGATCGCGGGAACTATGGCTACACCTTC.

The CDR3 loop reads CASSPWVADPNTEAFF. DNA for the CDR3: TGTGCCAGCTCACCTTGGGTCGCAGATCCGAACACTGAAGCTTTCTTT. This chain joins TRBV18 and TRBJ1-1; D is unresolved. Germline loops: CDR1 KGHSH, CDR2 LQKENI. Trimming took off 3 bases at V and 1 base at J, with 15 bases between the two ends. The CDR3 has 16 amino acids.

The chain employs TRBV30 and TRBJ2-7; D is perhaps TRBD1 (5 bases). V was trimmed by 2 bases and J by 4 bases, leaving 15 bases between them. Germline CDR1 is GTSNPN and CDR2 is SVGIG (reference sequence). The CDR3 is 14 amino acids. This CDR3 reads CAWSKPVSGYEQYF. The CDR3 DNA follows: TGTGCCTGGAGTAAGCCCGTCTCAGGGTACGAGCAGTACTTC.

In nucleotides, the CDR3 is TGCGCCAGCAGCCAGAGCAGAGGGCGCGATGAAAAACTGTTTTTT. Amino acids: CASSQSRGRDEKLFF. This rearrangement joins TRBV4-3 to TRBJ1-4; D is undetermined. The CDR3 runs to 15 residues. Germline CDR1 reads LGHNA; CDR2 reads YSLEER. V lost 3 bases, J lost 6 bases, and 14 bases lay in between.

The chain employs TRBV18 and TRBJ1-6, with 11 bases fitting TRBD1. Germline V lookup: CDR1 KGHSH, CDR2 LQKENI. The CDR3 runs to 17 residues. The trim removed 0 bases at V and 8 bases at J, leaving 6 bases unmatched. The DNA for the CDR3 is TGTGCCAGCTCACCACCCTGGACAGGGGGCGATTATTCACCCCTCCACTTT. It codes for CASSPPWTGGDYSPLHF. Drawing the rest from reference TRBV18 and TRBJ1-6, the complete variable domain is NAGVMQNPRHLVRRRGQEARLRCSPMKGHSHVYWYRQLPEEGLKFMVYLQKENIIDESGMPKERFSAEFPKEGPSILRIQQVVRGDSAAYFCASSPPWTGGDYSPLHFGNGTRLTVT.

The J gene is TRBJ2-3, the V gene TRBV2; either TRBD1 or TRBD2 may supply D (6 bases each). V lost 2 bases and J 4 bases, leaving 13 bases between the germline ends. This CDR3 is built from 15 residues. The germline V gene has CDR1 SNHLY and CDR2 FYNNEI. CDR3 amino acids: CASSELARGADTQYF. CDR3 coding DNA: TGTGCCAGCAGTGAATTAGCGAGGGGGGCAGATACGCAGTATTTT. Based on the CDR3 plus reference TRBV2 and TRBJ2-3, the full variable domain is EPEVTQTPSHQVTQMGQEVILRCVPISNHLYFYWYRQILGQKVEFLVSFYNNEISEKSEIFDDQFSVERPDGSNFTLKIRSTKLEDSAMYFCASSELARGADTQYFGPGTRLTVL.

V and J are TRBV7-9 and TRBJ1-1, with D possibly TRBD1 on 6 matching bases. The germline gives CDR1 SEHNR, CDR2 FQNEAQ (reference sequence). Deletions cut 0 bases from V and 1 base from J, with 9 bases between. This CDR3 is 15 amino acids long. The DNA of the CDR3 is TGTGCCAGCAGCTTAGCAAAACAGGGGAACACTGAAGCTTTCTTT. Translated: CASSLAKQGNTEAFF.

The chain is built from TRBV2 and TRBJ1-2, with a tentative D call TRBD1 (6 bases). Per the germline V gene, CDR1 is SNHLY and CDR2 is FYNNEI. The CDR3 spans 13 residues. V shed 5 bases and J shed 1 base, with 8 bases lying between them. CDR3 coding DNA: TGTGCCAGCAGTCGACAGGTTAACTATGGCTACACCTTC. It yields the protein CASSRQVNYGYTF. Using reference TRBV2 and TRBJ1-2 for the parts outside the CDR3, the full variable domain is EPEVTQTPSHQVTQMGQEVILRCVPISNHLYFYWYRQILGQKVEFLVSFYNNEISEKSEIFDDQFSVERPDGSNFTLKIRSTKLEDSAMYFCASSRQVNYGYTFGSGTRLTVV.

The chain uses TRBV11-1 and TRBJ2-1; 7 bases align to TRBD2. Losses at the gene ends were 5 bases for V and 5 bases for J; bases not matched to a gene: 6. Germline V lookup: CDR1 SGHAT, CDR2 FQDESV (reference sequence). The CDR3 contains 14 residues. The CDR3 DNA sequence: TGTGCCAGCAGCCCCAGGCGGGAGCACAATGAGCAGTTCTTC. Translating it yields CASSPRREHNEQFF.

Written as DNA, the CDR3 is TGTGCCAGCAGTTACCCGGGCAACGAGCAGTACTTC. Amino acid sequence: CASSYPGNEQYF. This sequence joins TRBV6-6 and TRBJ2-7; no reliable D call. The length of the CDR3 is 12 residues. Germline V gene sequence: CDR1 MNHNY, CDR2 SVGAGI (reference sequence). Trimming stripped 2 bases from V and 5 bases from J, with 7 bases between.

The V call is TRBV28, the J call TRBJ1-5; the D gene is possibly TRBD1 (6 bases). Trimming pared 5 bases from V and 6 bases from J, leaving 17 bases between. The CDR3 is 15 residues long. CDR1 is MDHEN and CDR2 is SYDVKM in the germline V gene. CDR3 region: CASSPLRGQAQPQHF. The CDR3 bases are TGTGCCAGCAGTCCTCTCCGGGGGCAAGCTCAGCCCCAGCATTTT.

The rearrangement uses TRBV6-6 and TRBJ2-7; no firm D call. Germline CDR1 and CDR2: MNHNY and SVGAGI (reference sequence). Between the trimmed V and J ends, which lost 6 bases and 2 bases, there was a span of 17 bases. CDR3 length: 15 amino acids. The CDR3 sequence is CASSPSALSTYEQYF. Written as DNA, the CDR3 is TGTGCCAGCAGCCCGTCAGCCCTTAGTACCTACGAGCAGTACTTC.

The chain uses TRBV5-8 and TRBJ2-7; D gene ambiguous. The germline V gene encodes CDR1 SGHTS and CDR2 YDEGEE. V lost 0 bases to trimming and J lost 1 base, with 11 bases between them. CDR3 length: 15 residues. DNA for the CDR3: TGTGCCAGCAGCTTGGCCTTAGGATTTTCCTACGAGCAGTACTTC. The encoded protein is CASSLALGFSYEQYF.

The chain combines TRBV10-3 with TRBJ2-4, with a possible D match to TRBD1 (6 bases). Germline values: CDR1 ENHRY, CDR2 SYGVKD. V was clipped by 9 bases and J by 5 bases, with 11 bases between them. The CDR3 extends over 12 amino acids. DNA of the CDR3: TGTGCCATACAGGGAGCAGAAAACATTCAGTACTTC. This codes for CAIQGAENIQYF.

This chain links TRBV6-1 with TRBJ1-1; D is undetermined. This CDR3 spans 14 amino acids. Germline V gene data show CDR1 as MNHNS and CDR2 as SASEGT. With 11 bases removed from V and 1 base from J, the gap between germline ends came to 17 bases. The CDR3 spells CALVRGMANTEAFF. The DNA for the CDR3 is TGTGCCCTAGTGCGAGGGATGGCGAACACTGAAGCTTTCTTT.

The gene calls are TRBV4-1 and TRBJ1-6; TRBD1 matches 8 bases. V shed 8 bases and J 0 bases; nucleotides not matched to a gene: 6. Germline loops: CDR1 MGHRA, CDR2 YSYEKL. This CDR3 has 16 residues. The CDR3 DNA follows: TGCGCCAGCGGGACAGGACTTAGCTCCTATAATTCACCCCTCCACTTT. This gives the protein CASGTGLSSYNSPLHF.

This clone was observed a few times. J is TRBJ2-3 and V is TRBV5-1, with no clear D. V was trimmed by 5 bases and J by 0 bases, leaving 1 base between them. The germline V gene has CDR1 SGHRS and CDR2 YFSETQ. This CDR3 is 11 amino acids long. The CDR3 sequence: CASRSTDTQYF. CDR3 nucleotides: TGCGCCAGCAGAAGCACAGATACGCAGTATTTT. Variable domain in full (rest from reference TRBV5-1 and TRBJ2-3): KAGVTQTPRYLIKTRGQQVTLSCSPISGHRSVSWYQQTPGQGLQFLFEYFSETQRNKGNFPGRFSGRQFSNSRSEMNVSTLELGDSALYLCASRSTDTQYFGPGTRLTVL.

V gene TRBV27 combines with J gene TRBJ2-7, with 8 bases identical to TRBD2. The CDR3 runs 16 residues. Germline V gene data show CDR1 as MNHEY and CDR2 as SMNVEV (reference sequence). Losses at the gene ends were 7 bases for V and 5 bases for J; bases not matched to a gene: 16. The CDR3 is CASTPGEGLVGNEQYF. CDR3 coding DNA: TGTGCCAGCACTCCGGGTGAGGGACTAGTGGGAAACGAGCAGTACTTC.

The J gene is TRBJ2-5, the V gene TRBV2; the D gene is possibly TRBD2 (5 bases). CDR1 and CDR2 from the germline V gene are SNHLY and FYNNEI. V shed 1 base and J shed 5 bases, with 8 bases lying between them. CDR3 length: 13 amino acids. The DNA of the CDR3 is TGTGCCAGCAGTGAAGAAAGGGAGGAGACCCAGTACTTC. Translating it yields CASSEEREETQYF.

This clone has a single count. The CDR3 sequence: CASSLRAGGPNEQFF. CDR3 nucleotides: TGTGCCAGCAGCTTACGAGCGGGGGGGCCTAATGAGCAGTTCTTC. The J gene is TRBJ2-1, the V gene TRBV7-2, with 10 bases lining up with TRBD2. V lost 2 bases, J lost 7 bases, and 5 bases stayed unmatched. CDR3 size: 15 residues. CDR1 and CDR2 (germline): SGHTA, FQGNSA.

The rearrangement joins TRBV18 to TRBJ1-2, with D uncertain. This CDR3 has 14 residues. V was pared by 2 bases and J by 0 bases, with 7 bases between. Germline lookup yields CDR1 KGHSH and CDR2 LQKENI. The CDR3 bases are TGTGCCAGCTCACCAGAGTCCCCTAACTATGGCTACACCTTC. It encodes CASSPESPNYGYTF.

The chain employs TRBV6-5 and TRBJ2-7, with D possibly being TRBD1 (5 bases). Germline CDR1 is MNHEY and CDR2 is SVGAGI. The length of the CDR3 is 15 residues. V was shortened by 0 bases and J by 6 bases, with 15 bases between the two germline ends. The CDR3 DNA is TGTGCCAGCAGTTACTCGATAGGGGTAGCCACCGAGCAGTACTTC. Its protein product is CASSYSIGVATEQYF.

This rearrangement joins TRBV5-1 to TRBJ2-3; TRBD2 matches 7 bases. Germline V CDR1 and CDR2: SGHRS, YFSETQ. The CDR3 is 16 amino acids. The J segment lost 0 bases and the V segment lost 1 base, leaving 5 bases of the junction unmatched. CDR3 loop: CASSLPSGASTDTQYF. The CDR3 DNA reads TGCGCCAGCAGCTTGCCAAGCGGGGCGAGCACAGATACGCAGTATTTT.

This chain uses TRBV4-1 with TRBJ1-4; possibly TRBD1 for D (6 bases). The V gene lost 0 bases and the J gene lost 4 bases, with 12 bases spanning the gap. The CDR3 has 16 residues. Germline V gives CDR1 MGHRA, CDR2 YSYEKL. CDR3 amino acids: CASSQEPGQVNEKLFF. CDR3 nucleotides: TGCGCCAGCAGCCAAGAGCCGGGACAAGTTAATGAAAAACTGTTTTTT.

V usage is TRBV2 and J usage is TRBJ2-1; 7 bases are shared with TRBD1. V lost 6 bases and J lost 7; bases outside the gene matches: 6. This CDR3 region has 13 residues. Germline lookup yields CDR1 SNHLY and CDR2 FYNNEI. Here the CDR3 reads CASRPQGWNEQFF. CDR3 DNA sequence: TGTGCCAGCAGGCCACAGGGGTGGAATGAGCAGTTCTTC. Together with reference TRBV2 and TRBJ2-1, the CDR3 gives the full variable domain: EPEVTQTPSHQVTQMGQEVILRCVPISNHLYFYWYRQILGQKVEFLVSFYNNEISEKSEIFDDQFSVERPDGSNFTLKIRSTKLEDSAMYFCASRPQGWNEQFFGPGTRLTVL.

The rearrangement joins TRBV2 to TRBJ1-1; no clear D. The CDR3 runs 14 residues. Germline lookup yields CDR1 SNHLY and CDR2 FYNNEI. V was shortened by 4 bases and J by 11 bases, with 20 bases between the two germline ends. The CDR3 DNA reads TGTGCCAGCAGTGGGATGGCCGGCCGGCATGACGCTTTCTTT. Its translation is CASSGMAGRHDAFF.